This entry lists 18 T cell receptor beta chains sequenced from one sample in a study of persistence of HIV-infected CD4 T cells. This was the immunoSEQ version 4 assay in survey mode. The protocol was immunoSEQ multiplex PCR, while the TCRdb copy is restricted to in-frame clones and leaves out a portion. The sample holds some 32,000 clones, roughly four fifths seen once. Cells were stimulated with overlapping HIV-1 Gag 15-mer peptides. Sorted nonresponding memory CD4+ T cells were CD40L-negative, CD69-negative, CD45RO-high. These receptors have no identified antigens. The specimen was CD4+ T cells sorted from PBMCs after roughly 18-hour stimulation, collected from a patient who received antiretroviral therapy. The receptors here all came from an adult woman with HIV who was CMV-seropositive.

This sequence joins TRBV3-1 (or the pseudogene TRBV3-2) and TRBJ1-2, with TRBD1 matching 7 bases. The length of the CDR3 is 16 residues. The junction had 9 bases not matched to a gene; V was cut back by 1 base and J by 4 bases. Germline V CDR1 and CDR2: LGHDT, YNNKEL (reference sequence). CDR3 sequence: CASSQGGTALPYGYTF. The CDR3 DNA follows: TGTGCCAGCAGCCAAGGCGGGACAGCCCTACCCTATGGCTACACCTTC.

There are a few counts of this clone. V usage is TRBV29-1 and J usage is TRBJ2-2, with 9 positions matching TRBD1. The germline CDR1 and CDR2 sequences are SQVTM and ANQGSEA. With 3 bases clipped from V and 1 base from J, the junction kept 0 bases outside the gene matches. CDR3 length equals 14 residues. Written as DNA, the CDR3 is TGCAGCGTTGAGGGACAGGGGAACACCGGGGAGCTGTTTTTT. The encoded protein is CSVEGQGNTGELFF.

Comments on this clone: At one end, the junction sequence differs from germline, possibly due to a read error. The J gene is TRBJ1-4, the V gene TRBV3-1 (or the pseudogene TRBV3-2); a weak D match, TRBD1 (6 bases). This CDR3 spans 16 amino acids. CDR1 is LGHDT and CDR2 is YNNKEL in the germline V gene (reference sequence). The CDR3 coding sequence is TGTGCCAGCAGCCTAAGGACAGCCAGGACTAATGAAAAACTGCTTTTT. Protein: CASSLRTARTNEKLLF.

This clone has just a few counts. V gene TRBV19 combines with J gene TRBJ1-2; TRBD1 matches at 7 bases. In germline, CDR1 is LNHDA, CDR2 SQIVND (reference sequence). This CDR3 comprises 14 residues. V gave up 4 bases and J gave up 6 bases; unmatched junction bases: 8. CDR3 region: CASSTRQGNDGYTF. The CDR3 nucleotides are TGTGCCAGTAGTACCCGACAGGGAAACGATGGCTACACCTTC.

The rearrangement links TRBV29-1 to TRBJ2-7, with 9 bases aligning to TRBD1. V lost 3 bases and J lost 6; bases outside the gene matches: 6. The CDR3 spans 13 residues. Germline V gives CDR1 SQVTM, CDR2 ANQGSEA. CDR3 in amino acids: CSVEGTGISEQYF. The CDR3, as DNA: TGCAGCGTTGAGGGGACAGGGATATCCGAGCAGTACTTC.

The chain couples TRBV5-5 to TRBJ2-1; maybe TRBD2 (6 bases). This CDR3 comprises 16 residues. Looked up from germline, CDR1 is SGHKS and CDR2 is YYEKEE (reference sequence). Trimming took off 1 base at V and 2 bases at J, with 13 bases between the two ends. The chain's CDR3 is CASSLNVPGAYNEQFF. The CDR3 bases are TGTGCCAGCAGCTTGAATGTGCCGGGGGCCTACAATGAGCAGTTCTTC.

The V call is TRBV6-5, the J call TRBJ2-7, with D possibly TRBD1 on 6 matching bases. V shed 5 bases and J shed 5 bases, with 10 bases lying between them. CDR3 length: 12 residues. Looked up from germline, CDR1 is MNHEY and CDR2 is SVGAGI. The CDR3, as DNA: TGTGCCAGCAGTCCCCAGGGGAACGAGCAGTACTTC. This codes for CASSPQGNEQYF.

This clone occurred a few times. This chain uses TRBV15 with TRBJ1-1; D gene uncertain. Trimming cost V 0 bases and J 4 bases, with 9 bases left between them. Germline CDR1 is LNHNV and CDR2 is YYDKDF (reference sequence). The CDR3 length is 14 residues. The CDR3 here is CATSRDRTVTEAFF. CDR3 DNA sequence: TGTGCCACCAGCAGAGATCGGACGGTCACTGAAGCTTTCTTT.

V usage is TRBV18 and J usage is TRBJ2-3, with TRBD2 identical over 9 bases. Germline V lookup: CDR1 KGHSH, CDR2 LQKENI. V shed 6 bases and J 6 bases; nucleotides not matched to a gene: 7. The CDR3 is 14 amino acids. CDR3: CASSLSGGSDTQYF. The CDR3 DNA follows: TGTGCCAGCTCCCTCAGCGGGGGGTCGGATACGCAGTATTTT. Looking up the rest from reference TRBV18 and TRBJ2-3 gives the full variable domain: NAGVMQNPRHLVRRRGQEARLRCSPMKGHSHVYWYRQLPEEGLKFMVYLQKENIIDESGMPKERFSAEFPKEGPSILRIQQVVRGDSAAYFCASSLSGGSDTQYFGPGTRLTVL.

V and J are TRBV2 and TRBJ2-5, with D perhaps assigned TRBD1 or TRBD2 (5 bases each). V was trimmed by 4 bases and J by 5 bases, leaving 14 bases between them. From germline, CDR1 is SNHLY and CDR2 FYNNEI. This CDR3 is built from 14 residues. CDR3 loop: CASSAFGAGETQYF. The CDR3 bases are TGTGCCAGCAGTGCCTTCGGGGCCGGGGAGACCCAGTACTTC.

The CDR3 region is CASSMQGNYGYTF. The CDR3 DNA sequence: TGTGCCAGTAGTATGCAGGGCAACTATGGCTACACCTTC. The gene calls are TRBV19 and TRBJ1-2; possibly TRBD1 for D (5 bases). The CDR3 loop spans 13 amino acids. Per the germline V gene, CDR1 is LNHDA and CDR2 is SQIVND (reference sequence). The V and J ends lost 3 bases and 2 bases respectively, with 7 bases between them.

The chain is built from TRBV10-1 and TRBJ2-7; no definite D call. This CDR3 comprises 16 residues. CDR1 is WNHNN, CDR2 SYGVQD, per germline (reference sequence). With 2 bases removed from V and 3 bases from J, the gap between germline ends came to 17 bases. The CDR3 DNA reads as TGCGCCAGCAGTGAGGGAAAATCTGCCGGTGACTACGAGCAGTACTTC. Residues: CASSEGKSAGDYEQYF.

V gene TRBV7-2 combines with J gene TRBJ2-2, with D perhaps matching TRBD1 (5 bases). The CDR3 sequence is 14 residues long. Germline CDR1 and CDR2: SGHTA and FQGNSA. Trimming removed 5 bases at V and 4 bases at J, with 11 bases between. Here the CDR3 DNA reads TGTGCCAGCAGCCCCGGACAAATCACCGGGGAGCTGTTTTTT. This codes for CASSPGQITGELFF.

The CDR3 is CASSIGASYSDNEQFF. The CDR3, as DNA: TGTGCCAGTAGTATCGGGGCCAGCTATTCCGACAATGAGCAGTTCTTC. This sequence joins TRBV19 and TRBJ2-1, with D perhaps given as TRBD1 or TRBD2 (5 bases each). V lost 3 bases and J lost 5, with 17 bases in between. CDR1 and CDR2 (germline): LNHDA, SQIVND (reference sequence). The CDR3 contains 16 residues.

The rearrangement uses TRBV2 and TRBJ1-1; 8 bases map to TRBD1. V dropped 8 bases and J dropped 0; count of bases not matched to a gene: 8. There are 15 residues in the CDR3. Germline CDR1 reads SNHLY; CDR2 reads FYNNEI. The CDR3 loop reads CASRGQGLMNTEAFF. The CDR3 coding sequence is TGTGCCAGCCGCGGACAGGGACTCATGAACACTGAAGCTTTCTTT.

V gene TRBV7-6 combines with J gene TRBJ1-1; the match to TRBD1 covers 11 bases. Germline lookup yields CDR1 SGHVS and CDR2 FNYEAQ. This CDR3 is 14 amino acids long. V lost 5 bases, J lost 5 bases, and 4 bases stayed unmatched. This CDR3 is CASSRTGGNTEAFF. For the CDR3, the DNA is TGTGCCAGCAGCCGGACAGGGGGCAATACTGAAGCTTTCTTT.

This clone is a singleton in its sample. The chain employs TRBV19 and TRBJ1-1; no clear D. This CDR3 has 14 residues. V was cut by 4 bases and J by 1 base, with 10 bases left in between. The germline gives CDR1 LNHDA, CDR2 SQIVND (reference sequence). The CDR3 sequence: CASSTQTRNTEAFF. The CDR3 DNA is TGTGCCAGTAGTACACAGACAAGGAACACTGAAGCTTTCTTT.

This clone was seen just once. J is TRBJ2-6 and V is TRBV19; tentatively, D is TRBD2 (5 bases). CDR3 length: 16 residues. V lost 8 bases and J lost 2, with 16 bases in between. Germline CDR1 reads LNHDA; CDR2 reads SQIVND (reference sequence). This CDR3 reads CASSGRPAPGANVLTF. The CDR3 nucleotides are TGTGCCAGTTCGGGGAGACCGGCTCCTGGGGCCAACGTCCTGACTTTC.